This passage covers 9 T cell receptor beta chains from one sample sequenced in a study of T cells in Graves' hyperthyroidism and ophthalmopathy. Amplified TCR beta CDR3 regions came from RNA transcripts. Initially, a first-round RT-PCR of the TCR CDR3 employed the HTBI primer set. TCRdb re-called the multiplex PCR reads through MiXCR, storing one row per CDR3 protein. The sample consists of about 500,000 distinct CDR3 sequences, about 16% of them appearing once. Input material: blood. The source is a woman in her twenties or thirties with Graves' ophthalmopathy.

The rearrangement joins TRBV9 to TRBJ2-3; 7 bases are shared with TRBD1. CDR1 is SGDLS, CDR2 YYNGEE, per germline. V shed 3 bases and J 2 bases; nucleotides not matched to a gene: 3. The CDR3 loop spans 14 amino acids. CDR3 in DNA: TGTGCCAGCAGCGCAGACAGGGTCACAGATACGCAGTATTTT. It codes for CASSADRVTDTQYF.

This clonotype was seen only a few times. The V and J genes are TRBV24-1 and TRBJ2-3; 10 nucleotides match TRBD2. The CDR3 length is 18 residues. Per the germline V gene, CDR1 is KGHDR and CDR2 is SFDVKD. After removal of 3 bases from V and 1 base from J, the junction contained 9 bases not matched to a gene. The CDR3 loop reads CATSDPSGSRSGTDTQYF. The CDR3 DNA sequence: TGTGCCACCAGTGATCCTAGCGGGAGCCGGTCGGGCACAGATACGCAGTATTTT.

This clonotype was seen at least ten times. CDR3 in amino acids: CSARGVAGGPSNEQFF. DNA of the CDR3: TGCAGTGCTAGAGGGGTAGCGGGAGGGCCTTCTAATGAGCAGTTCTTC. This sequence joins TRBV20-1 and TRBJ2-1; 11 bases are shared with TRBD2. CDR1 and CDR2 from the germline V gene are DFQATT and SNEGSKA (reference sequence). The CDR3 is 16 amino acids. J lost 7 bases, V lost 1 base, and 9 bases had no gene match.

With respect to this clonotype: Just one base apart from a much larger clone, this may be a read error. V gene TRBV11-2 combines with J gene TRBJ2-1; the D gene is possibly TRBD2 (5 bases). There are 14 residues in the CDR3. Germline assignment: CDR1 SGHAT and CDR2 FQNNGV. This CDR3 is CASGKLGSSNEQFF. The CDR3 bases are TGTGCCAGCGGCAAACTAGGGTCCTCCAATGAGCAGTTCTTC.

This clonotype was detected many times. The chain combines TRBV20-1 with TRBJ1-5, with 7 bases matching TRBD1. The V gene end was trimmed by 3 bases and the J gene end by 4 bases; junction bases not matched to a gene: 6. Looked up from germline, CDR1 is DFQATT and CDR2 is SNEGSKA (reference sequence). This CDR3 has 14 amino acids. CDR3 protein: CSASGDSRNQPQHF. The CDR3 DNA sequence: TGCAGTGCTAGTGGGGACAGCCGAAATCAGCCCCAGCATTTT.

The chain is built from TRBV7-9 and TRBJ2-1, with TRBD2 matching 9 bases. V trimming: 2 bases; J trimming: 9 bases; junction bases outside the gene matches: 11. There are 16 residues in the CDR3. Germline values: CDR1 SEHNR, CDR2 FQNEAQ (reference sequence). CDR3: CASSLLGGGRATEQFF. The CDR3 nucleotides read TGTGCCAGCAGCTTATTGGGGGGCGGGAGGGCAACTGAGCAGTTCTTC.

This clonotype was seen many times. CDR3 sequence reads: CASSLQSDTQYF. The CDR3 DNA is TGTGCCAGCAGTTTGCAGTCCGATACGCAGTATTTT. The rearrangement joins TRBV28 to TRBJ2-3; D is ambiguous. V lost 3 bases and J 6 bases, leaving 7 bases between the germline ends. This CDR3 spans 12 amino acids. Germline V gene sequence: CDR1 MDHEN, CDR2 SYDVKM.

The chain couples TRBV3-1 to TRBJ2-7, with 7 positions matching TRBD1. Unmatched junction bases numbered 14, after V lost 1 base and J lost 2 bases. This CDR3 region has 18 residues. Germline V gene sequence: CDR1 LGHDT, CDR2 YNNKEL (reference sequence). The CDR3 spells CASSQGRLVGGQTYEQYF. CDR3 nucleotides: TGTGCCAGCAGCCAAGGAAGGTTGGTAGGGGGACAGACCTACGAGCAGTACTTC.

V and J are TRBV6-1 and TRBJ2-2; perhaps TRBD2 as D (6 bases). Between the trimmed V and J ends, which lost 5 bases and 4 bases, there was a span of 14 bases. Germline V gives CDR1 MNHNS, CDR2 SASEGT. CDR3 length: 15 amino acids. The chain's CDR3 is CASSTPGGATGELFF. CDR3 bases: TGTGCCAGCAGTACCCCCGGCGGGGCCACCGGGGAGCTGTTTTTT.